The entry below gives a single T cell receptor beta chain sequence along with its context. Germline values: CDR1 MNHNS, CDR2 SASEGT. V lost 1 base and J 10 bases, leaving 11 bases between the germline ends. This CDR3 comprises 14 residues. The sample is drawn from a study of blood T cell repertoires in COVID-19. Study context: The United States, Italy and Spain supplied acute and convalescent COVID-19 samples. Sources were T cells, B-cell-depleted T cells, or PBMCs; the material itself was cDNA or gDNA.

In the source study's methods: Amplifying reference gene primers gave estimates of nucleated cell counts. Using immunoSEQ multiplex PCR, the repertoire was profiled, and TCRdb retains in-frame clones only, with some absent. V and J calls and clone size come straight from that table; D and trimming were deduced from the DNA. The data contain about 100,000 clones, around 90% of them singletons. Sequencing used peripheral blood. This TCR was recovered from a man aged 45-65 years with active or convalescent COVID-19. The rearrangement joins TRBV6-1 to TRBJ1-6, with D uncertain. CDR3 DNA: TGTGCCAGCAGTGAAGTGATACGAAGCTCACCCCTCCACTTT. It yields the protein CASSEVIRSSPLHF.